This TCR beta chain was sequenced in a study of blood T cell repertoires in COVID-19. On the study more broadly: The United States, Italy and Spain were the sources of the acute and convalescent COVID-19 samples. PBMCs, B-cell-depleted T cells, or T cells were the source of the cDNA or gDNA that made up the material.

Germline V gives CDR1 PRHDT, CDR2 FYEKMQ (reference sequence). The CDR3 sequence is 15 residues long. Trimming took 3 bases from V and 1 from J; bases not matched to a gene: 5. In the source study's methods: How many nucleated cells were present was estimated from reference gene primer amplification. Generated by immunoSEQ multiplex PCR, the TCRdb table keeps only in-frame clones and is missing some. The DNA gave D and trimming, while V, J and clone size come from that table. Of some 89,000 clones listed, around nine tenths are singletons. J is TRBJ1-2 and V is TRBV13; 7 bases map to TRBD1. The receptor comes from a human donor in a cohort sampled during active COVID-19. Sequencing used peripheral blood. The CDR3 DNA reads TGTGCCAGCAGCTTGGGGGCAGGGGGTAACTATGGCTACACCTTC. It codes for CASSLGAGGNYGYTF.